This passage covers 9 T cell receptor beta chains from one sample sequenced in a study of blood T cells in healthy people across ages. A second roughly 6 to 11 cycle PCR used barcoded and J-beta primers. TCRdb itself ran the 5' RACE reads through MiXCR, one entry per CDR3 protein. The table lists approximately 900,000 distinct CDR3 sequences, just under 30% of them singletons, with approximately 10% in the top ten. The data also belong to a second study, concerning T cells of mothers and their children.

The sample consisted of blood. Receptor source: a woman aged 40 to 49 in good health.

This clonotype was detected only once. Being one base from a much bigger clone, this may be a read error. The chain joins TRBV28 to TRBJ2-7; the match to TRBD2 covers 7 bases. Germline V gene data show CDR1 as MDHEN and CDR2 as SYDVKM. This CDR3 is 14 amino acids long. The ends lost 7 bases at V and 5 bases at J; junction bases unmatched: 11. CDR3 sequence reads: CASTRLGLLNEQYF. CDR3 coding DNA: TGTGCCAGCACAAGACTGGGACTACTCAACGAGCAGTACTTC. The full variable domain, in which reference TRBV28 and TRBJ2-7 provide the parts outside the CDR3, is DVKVTQSSRYLVKRTGEKVFLECVQDMDHENMFWYRQDPGLGLRLIYFSYDVKMKEKGDIPEGYSVSREKKERFSLILESASTNQTSMYLCASTRLGLLNEQYFGPGTRLTVT.

This clonotype has a count of ten or more. CDR3 DNA sequence: TGCGCCAGCAGCCAAGGGGCGGACTATGGCTACACCTTC. Translated, it gives CASSQGADYGYTF. The rearrangement joins TRBV4-3 to TRBJ1-2, with D unresolved. Trimming removed 1 base at V and 3 bases at J, with 6 bases between. The CDR3 covers 13 residues. Per germline, CDR1 LGHNA and CDR2 YSLEER.

This clonotype was observed many times. The chain is built from TRBV7-8 and TRBJ2-5; D is possibly TRBD2 (5 bases). V lost 4 bases and J lost 5, with 11 bases in between. Germline assignment: CDR1 SGHVS and CDR2 FQNEAQ. This CDR3 spans 13 amino acids. Here the CDR3 reads CASSSDGGETQYF. The CDR3 bases are TGTGCCAGCAGCTCGGACGGCGGGGAGACCCAGTACTTC.

This clonotype came up many times. The V and J genes are TRBV7-2 and TRBJ2-3; 11 bases align to TRBD2. The CDR3 covers 16 residues. J was trimmed by 2 bases and V by 3 bases; bases with no gene match: 4. Germline lookup yields CDR1 SGHTA and CDR2 FQGNSA. The CDR3 protein is CASSFHSGGVTDTQYF. CDR3 nucleotide sequence: TGTGCCAGCAGCTTCCATAGCGGGGGGGTCACAGATACGCAGTATTTT.

As to this clonotype: With a much larger clone just one base away, this may be a read error. CDR3 nucleotides: TGCAGTGTGCCGGGACAGGGCTCTGGGGCCAACGTCCGGACTTTC. It yields the protein CSVPGQGSGANVRTF. The chain has TRBV20-1 and TRBJ2-6; TRBD1 matches 9 bases. Germline V gene lookup returns CDR1 DFQATT and CDR2 SNEGSKA (reference sequence). The CDR3 runs 15 residues.

The table lists this clonotype with many counts. V is TRBV12-3 or TRBV12-4 and J is TRBJ2-1; D unresolved. The length of the CDR3 is 16 residues. The V gene lost 3 bases and the J gene lost 5 bases, with 17 bases spanning the gap. CDR3 region: CASSFPNLAVDNEQFF. In nucleotides, the CDR3 is TGTGCCAGCAGTTTTCCGAATTTAGCCGTCGACAATGAGCAGTTCTTC.

The sample holds a few counts of this clonotype. This chain uses TRBV7-3 with TRBJ2-1; 12 bases are shared with TRBD1. CDR3 length equals 16 residues. Germline CDR1 is SGHTA and CDR2 is FQGTGA. V shed 4 bases, J shed 7 bases, and the junction held 8 bases outside the gene matches. The CDR3 coding sequence is TGTGCCAGCAGCTACCCCGGGACAGGGGGCAAGAATGAGCAGTTCTTC. Protein sequence: CASSYPGTGGKNEQFF.

This clonotype has ten or more counts. The rearrangement links TRBV25-1 to TRBJ2-7, with D possibly being TRBD1 or TRBD2 (5 bases each). Trimming took off 0 bases at V and 0 bases at J, with 12 bases between the two ends. Germline values: CDR1 MGHDK, CDR2 SYGVNS. The CDR3 length is 16 residues. The CDR3: CASSEYIGAGSYEQYF. CDR3 nucleotides: TGTGCCAGCAGTGAATATATTGGGGCGGGCTCCTACGAGCAGTACTTC.

This clonotype was counted only a few times. V and J are TRBV11-2 and TRBJ2-3; D is undetermined. The V gene lost 7 bases and the J gene lost 2 bases, with 10 bases spanning the gap. CDR3 length: 13 amino acids. Germline V gene data show CDR1 as SGHAT and CDR2 as FQNNGV. The CDR3, as DNA: TGTGCCAGCACCTATCCGGTCACAGATACGCAGTATTTT. Translation gives CASTYPVTDTQYF. The complete variable domain, with remaining parts taken from reference TRBV11-2 and TRBJ2-3, reads EAGVAQSPRYKIIEKRQSVAFWCNPISGHATLYWYQQILGQGPKLLIQFQNNGVVDDSQLPKDRFSAERLKGVDSTLKIQPAKLEDSAVYLCASTYPVTDTQYFGPGTRLTVL.